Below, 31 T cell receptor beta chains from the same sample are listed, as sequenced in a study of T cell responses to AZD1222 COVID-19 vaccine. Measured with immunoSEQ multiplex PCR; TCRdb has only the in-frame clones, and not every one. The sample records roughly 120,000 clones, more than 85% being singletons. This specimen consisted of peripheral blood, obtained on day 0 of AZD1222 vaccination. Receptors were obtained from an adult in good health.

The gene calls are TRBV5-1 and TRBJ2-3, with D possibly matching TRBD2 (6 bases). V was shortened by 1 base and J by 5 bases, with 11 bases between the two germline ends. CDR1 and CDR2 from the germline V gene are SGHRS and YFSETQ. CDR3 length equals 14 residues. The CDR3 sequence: CASSLQRTIDTQYF. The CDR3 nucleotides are TGCGCCAGCAGCTTGCAGCGGACTATAGATACGCAGTATTTT.

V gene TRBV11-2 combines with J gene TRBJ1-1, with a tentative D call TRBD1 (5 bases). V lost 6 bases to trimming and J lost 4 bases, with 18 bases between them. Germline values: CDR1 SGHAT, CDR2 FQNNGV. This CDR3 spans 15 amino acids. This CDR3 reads CASSPGAFGGTEAFF. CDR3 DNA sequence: TGTGCCAGCAGTCCCGGGGCCTTTGGCGGCACTGAAGCTTTCTTT.

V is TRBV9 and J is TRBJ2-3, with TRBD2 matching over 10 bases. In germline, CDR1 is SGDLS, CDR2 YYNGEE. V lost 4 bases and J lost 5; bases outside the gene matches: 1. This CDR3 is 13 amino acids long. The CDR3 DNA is TGTGCCAGCAGCCCTAGCGGGAGAGATACGCAGTATTTT. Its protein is CASSPSGRDTQYF.

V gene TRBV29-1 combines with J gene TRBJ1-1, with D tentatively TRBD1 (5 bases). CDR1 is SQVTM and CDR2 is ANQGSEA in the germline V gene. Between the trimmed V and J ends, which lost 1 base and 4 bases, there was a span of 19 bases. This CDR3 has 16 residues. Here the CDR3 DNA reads TGCAGCGTTGAAGGACAAACGGGGGGTCGGCGCACTGAAGCTTTCTTT. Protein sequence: CSVEGQTGGRRTEAFF.

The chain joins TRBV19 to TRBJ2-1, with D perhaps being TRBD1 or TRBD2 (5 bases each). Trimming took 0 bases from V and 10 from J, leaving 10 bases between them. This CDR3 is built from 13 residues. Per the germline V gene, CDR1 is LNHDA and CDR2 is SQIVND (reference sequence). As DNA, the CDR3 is TGTGCCAGTAGTATAGACCGGGGCGGGGAGCAGTTCTTC. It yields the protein CASSIDRGGEQFF.

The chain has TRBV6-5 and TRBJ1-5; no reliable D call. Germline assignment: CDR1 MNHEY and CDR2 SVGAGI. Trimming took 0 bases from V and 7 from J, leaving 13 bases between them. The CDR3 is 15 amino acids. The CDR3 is CASSYSIYGVQPQHF. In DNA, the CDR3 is TGTGCCAGCAGTTACTCGATCTATGGGGTGCAGCCCCAGCATTTT.

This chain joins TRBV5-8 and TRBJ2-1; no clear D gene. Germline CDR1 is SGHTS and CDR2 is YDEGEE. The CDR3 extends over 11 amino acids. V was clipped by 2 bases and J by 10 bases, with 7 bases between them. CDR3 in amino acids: CASSFSTEQFF. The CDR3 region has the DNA TGTGCCAGCAGCTTTTCGACAGAGCAGTTCTTC. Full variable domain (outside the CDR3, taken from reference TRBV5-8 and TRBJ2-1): EAGVTQSPTHLIKTRGQQATLRCSPISGHTSVYWYQQALGLGLQFLLWYDEGEERNRGNFPPRFSGRQFPNYSSELNVNALELEDSALYLCASSFSTEQFFGPGTRLTVL.

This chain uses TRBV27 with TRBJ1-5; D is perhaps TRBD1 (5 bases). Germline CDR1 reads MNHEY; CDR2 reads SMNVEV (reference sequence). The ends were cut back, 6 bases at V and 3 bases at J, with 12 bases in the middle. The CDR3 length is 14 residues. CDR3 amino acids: CASSLRQTNQPQHF. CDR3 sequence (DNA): TGTGCCAGCAGCCTGAGACAGACCAATCAGCCCCAGCATTTT.

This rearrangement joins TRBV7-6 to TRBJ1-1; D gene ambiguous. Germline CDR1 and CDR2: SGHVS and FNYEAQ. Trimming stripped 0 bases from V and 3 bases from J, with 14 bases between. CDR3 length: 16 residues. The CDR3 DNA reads TGTGCCAGCAGCTTAGCGCGGGCAGGACCGGACACTGAAGCTTTCTTT. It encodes CASSLARAGPDTEAFF.

DNA of the CDR3: TGTGCCAGCAGAGGAGGGGACAGGTTTGGGACTGAAGCTTTCTTT. Its translation is CASRGGDRFGTEAFF. This chain links TRBV2 with TRBJ1-1; the match to TRBD1 covers 8 bases. Trimming took 6 bases from V and 5 from J; bases not matched to a gene: 11. Looked up from germline, CDR1 is SNHLY and CDR2 is FYNNEI. The CDR3 loop spans 15 amino acids.

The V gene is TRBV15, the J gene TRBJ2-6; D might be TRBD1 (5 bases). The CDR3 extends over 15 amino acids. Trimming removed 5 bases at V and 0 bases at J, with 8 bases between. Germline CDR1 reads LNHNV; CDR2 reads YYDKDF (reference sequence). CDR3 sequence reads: CATSGANSGANVLTF. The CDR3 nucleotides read TGTGCCACCAGCGGGGCAAACTCTGGGGCCAACGTCCTGACTTTC. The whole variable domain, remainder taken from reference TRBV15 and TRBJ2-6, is DAMVIQNPRYQVTQFGKPVTLSCSQTLNHNVMYWYQQKSSQAPKLLFHYYDKDFNNEADTPDNFQSRRPNTSFCFLDIRSPGLGDTAMYLCATSGANSGANVLTFGAGSRLTVL.

The CDR3 sequence: CASSYRGYTEAFF. The CDR3 DNA reads TGTGCCAGCAGTTACAGGGGCTACACTGAAGCTTTCTTT. The chain carries TRBV27 and TRBJ1-1, with 7 nucleotides matching TRBD1. The CDR3 totals 13 residues. The junction had 2 bases not matched to a gene; V was cut back by 4 bases and J by 3 bases. The germline V gene has CDR1 MNHEY and CDR2 SMNVEV (reference sequence).

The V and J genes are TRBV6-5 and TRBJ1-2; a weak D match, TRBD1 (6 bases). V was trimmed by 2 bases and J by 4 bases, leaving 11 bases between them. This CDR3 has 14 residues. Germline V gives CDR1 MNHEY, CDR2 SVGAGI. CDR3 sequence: CASSYEGGPYGYTF. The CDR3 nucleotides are TGTGCCAGCAGTTACGAAGGGGGTCCCTATGGCTACACCTTC.

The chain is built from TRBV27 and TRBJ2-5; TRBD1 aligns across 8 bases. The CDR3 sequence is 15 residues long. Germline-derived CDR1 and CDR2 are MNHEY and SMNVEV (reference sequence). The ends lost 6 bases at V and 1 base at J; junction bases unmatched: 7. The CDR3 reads CASRRTGFSQETQYF. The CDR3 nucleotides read TGTGCCAGCAGGAGGACAGGGTTTAGCCAAGAGACCCAGTACTTC.

CDR3 in amino acids: CASSPSSGTSSYEQYF. The DNA of the CDR3 is TGTGCCAGCAGCCCCTCTAGCGGGACGAGCTCCTACGAGCAGTACTTC. V gene TRBV7-9 combines with J gene TRBJ2-7; TRBD2 matches at 9 bases. Per the germline V gene, CDR1 is SEHNR and CDR2 is FQNEAQ (reference sequence). V lost 5 bases and J lost 0; bases outside the gene matches: 8. The CDR3 has 16 amino acids.

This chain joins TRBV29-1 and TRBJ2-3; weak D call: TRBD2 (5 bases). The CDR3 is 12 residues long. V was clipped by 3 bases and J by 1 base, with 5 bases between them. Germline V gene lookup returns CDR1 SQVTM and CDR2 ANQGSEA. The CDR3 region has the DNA TGCAGCGTTGACGGGGGCACAGATACGCAGTATTTT. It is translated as CSVDGGTDTQYF.

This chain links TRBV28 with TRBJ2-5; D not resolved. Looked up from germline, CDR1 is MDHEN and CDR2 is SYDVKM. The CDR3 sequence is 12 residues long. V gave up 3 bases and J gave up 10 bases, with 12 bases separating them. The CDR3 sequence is CASSFGGHDQYF. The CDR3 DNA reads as TGTGCCAGCAGTTTTGGTGGTCATGACCAGTACTTC.

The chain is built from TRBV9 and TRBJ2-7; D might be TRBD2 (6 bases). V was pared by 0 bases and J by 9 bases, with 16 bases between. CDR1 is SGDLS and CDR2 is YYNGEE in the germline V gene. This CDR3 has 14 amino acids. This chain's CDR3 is CASSVGPGEEGQYF. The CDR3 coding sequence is TGTGCCAGCAGCGTAGGCCCGGGAGAAGAGGGGCAGTACTTC.

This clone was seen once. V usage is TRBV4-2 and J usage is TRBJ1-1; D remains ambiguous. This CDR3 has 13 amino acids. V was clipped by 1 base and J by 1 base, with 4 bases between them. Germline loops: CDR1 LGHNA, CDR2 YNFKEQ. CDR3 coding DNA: TGTGCCAGCAGCCAAGCAACGAACACTGAAGCTTTCTTT. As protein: CASSQATNTEAFF.

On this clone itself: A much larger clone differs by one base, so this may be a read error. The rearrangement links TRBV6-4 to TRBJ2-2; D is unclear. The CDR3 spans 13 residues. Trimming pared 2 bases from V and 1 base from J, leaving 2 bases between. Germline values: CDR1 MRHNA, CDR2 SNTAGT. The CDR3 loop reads CASSDGNTGELFF. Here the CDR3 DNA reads TGTGCCAGCAGTGACGGGAACACCGGGGAGCTGTTTTTT.

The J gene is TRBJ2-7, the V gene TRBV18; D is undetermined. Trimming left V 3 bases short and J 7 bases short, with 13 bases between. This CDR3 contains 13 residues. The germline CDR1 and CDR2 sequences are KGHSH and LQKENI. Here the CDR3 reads CASSPVLDGEQYF. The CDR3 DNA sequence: TGTGCCAGCTCACCCGTTTTGGATGGGGAGCAGTACTTC.

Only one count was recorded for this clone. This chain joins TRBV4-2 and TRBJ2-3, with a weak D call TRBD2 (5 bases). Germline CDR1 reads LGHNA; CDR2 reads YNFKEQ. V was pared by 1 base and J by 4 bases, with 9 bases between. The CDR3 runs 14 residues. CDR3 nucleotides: TGTGCCAGCAGCCAAGGTAGCGCCCCAGATACGCAGTATTTT. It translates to CASSQGSAPDTQYF.

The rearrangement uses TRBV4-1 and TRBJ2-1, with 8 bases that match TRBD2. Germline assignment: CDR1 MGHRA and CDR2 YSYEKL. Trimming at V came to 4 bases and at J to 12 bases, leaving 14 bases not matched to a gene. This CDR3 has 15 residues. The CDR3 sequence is CASSRLASGSYRQFF. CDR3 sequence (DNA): TGCGCCAGCAGCCGCCTAGCTAGCGGGTCCTATCGGCAGTTCTTC.

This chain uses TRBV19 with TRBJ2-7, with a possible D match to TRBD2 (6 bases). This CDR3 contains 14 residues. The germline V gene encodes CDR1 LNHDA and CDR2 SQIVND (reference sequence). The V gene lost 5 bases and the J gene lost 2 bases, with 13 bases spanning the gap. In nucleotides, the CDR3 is TGTGCCAGTAGTCCCACTAGCATAGCCTACGAGCAGTACTTC. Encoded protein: CASSPTSIAYEQYF.

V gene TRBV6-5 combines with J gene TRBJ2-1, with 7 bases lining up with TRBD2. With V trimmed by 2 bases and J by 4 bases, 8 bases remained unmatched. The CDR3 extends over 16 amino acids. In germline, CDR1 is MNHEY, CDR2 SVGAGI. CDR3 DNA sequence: TGTGCCAGCAGTTACGGGAGGGCTGGACCGTACAATGAGCAGTTCTTC. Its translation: CASSYGRAGPYNEQFF.

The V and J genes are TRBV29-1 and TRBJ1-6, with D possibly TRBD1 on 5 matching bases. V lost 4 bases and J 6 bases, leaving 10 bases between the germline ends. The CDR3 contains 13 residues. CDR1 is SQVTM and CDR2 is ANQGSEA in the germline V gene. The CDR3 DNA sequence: TGCAGCGTTGGGGAGGGGTTTAATTCACCCCTCCACTTT. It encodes CSVGEGFNSPLHF.

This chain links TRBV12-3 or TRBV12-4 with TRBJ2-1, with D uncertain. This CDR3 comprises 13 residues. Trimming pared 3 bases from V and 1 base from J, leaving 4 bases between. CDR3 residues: CASSLTSYNEQFF. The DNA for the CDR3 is TGTGCCAGCAGTTTGACTTCCTACAATGAGCAGTTCTTC.

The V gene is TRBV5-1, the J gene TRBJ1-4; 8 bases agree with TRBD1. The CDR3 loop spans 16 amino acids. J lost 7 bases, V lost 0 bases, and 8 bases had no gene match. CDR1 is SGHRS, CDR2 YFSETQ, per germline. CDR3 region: CASSLGGQGVSEKLFF. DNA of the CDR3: TGCGCCAGCAGCTTGGGCGGACAGGGAGTTAGTGAAAAACTGTTTTTT.

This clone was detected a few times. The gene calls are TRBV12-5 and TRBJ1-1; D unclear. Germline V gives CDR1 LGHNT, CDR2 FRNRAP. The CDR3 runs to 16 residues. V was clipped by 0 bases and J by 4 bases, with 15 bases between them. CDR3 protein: CASGLVPRAKSTEAFF. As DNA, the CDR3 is TGTGCTAGTGGTTTGGTCCCCCGGGCGAAATCCACTGAAGCTTTCTTT.

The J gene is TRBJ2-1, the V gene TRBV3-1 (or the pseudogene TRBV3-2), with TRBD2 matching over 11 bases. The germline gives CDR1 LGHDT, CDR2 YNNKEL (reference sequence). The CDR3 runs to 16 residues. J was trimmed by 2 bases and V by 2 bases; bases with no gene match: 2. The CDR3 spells CASSQIAGGAYNEQFF. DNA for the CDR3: TGTGCCAGCAGCCAAATAGCGGGGGGGGCCTACAATGAGCAGTTCTTC.

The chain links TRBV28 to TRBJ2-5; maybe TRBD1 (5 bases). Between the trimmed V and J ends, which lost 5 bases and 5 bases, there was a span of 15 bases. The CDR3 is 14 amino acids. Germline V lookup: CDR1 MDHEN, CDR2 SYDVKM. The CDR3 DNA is TGTGCCAGCAGTCCTTTAGGGGTGGATGAGACCCAGTACTTC. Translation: CASSPLGVDETQYF.